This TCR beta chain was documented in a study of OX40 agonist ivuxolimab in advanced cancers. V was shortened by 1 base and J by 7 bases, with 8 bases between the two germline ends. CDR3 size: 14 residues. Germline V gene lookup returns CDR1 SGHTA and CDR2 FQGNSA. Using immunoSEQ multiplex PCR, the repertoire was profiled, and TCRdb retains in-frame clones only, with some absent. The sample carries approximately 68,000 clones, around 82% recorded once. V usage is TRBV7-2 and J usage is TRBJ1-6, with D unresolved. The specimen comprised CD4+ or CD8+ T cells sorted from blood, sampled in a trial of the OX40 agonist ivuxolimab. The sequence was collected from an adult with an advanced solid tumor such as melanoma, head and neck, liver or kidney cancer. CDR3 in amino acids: CASSLDQFNSPLHF. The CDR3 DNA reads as TGTGCCAGCAGCTTAGACCAGTTCAATTCACCCCTCCACTTT.